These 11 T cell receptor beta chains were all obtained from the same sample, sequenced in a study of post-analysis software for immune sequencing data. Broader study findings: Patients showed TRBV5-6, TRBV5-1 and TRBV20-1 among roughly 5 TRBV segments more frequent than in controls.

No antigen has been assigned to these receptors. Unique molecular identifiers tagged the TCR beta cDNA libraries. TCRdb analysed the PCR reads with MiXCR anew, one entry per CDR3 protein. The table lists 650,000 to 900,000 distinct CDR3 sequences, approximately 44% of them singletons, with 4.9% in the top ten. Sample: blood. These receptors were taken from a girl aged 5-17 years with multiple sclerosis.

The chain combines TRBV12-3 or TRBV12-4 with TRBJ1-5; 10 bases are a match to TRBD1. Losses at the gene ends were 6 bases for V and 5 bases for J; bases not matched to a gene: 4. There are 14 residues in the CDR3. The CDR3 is CASSLTGGDQPQHF. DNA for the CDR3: TGTGCCAGCAGCCTGACAGGGGGCGATCAGCCCCAGCATTTT.

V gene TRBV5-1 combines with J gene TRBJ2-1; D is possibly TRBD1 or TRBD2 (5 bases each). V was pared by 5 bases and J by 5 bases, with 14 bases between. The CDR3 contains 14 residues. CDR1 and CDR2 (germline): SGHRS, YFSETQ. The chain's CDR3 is CASRLGTSDNEQFF. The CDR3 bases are TGCGCCAGCAGACTGGGGACGAGCGACAATGAGCAGTTCTTC.

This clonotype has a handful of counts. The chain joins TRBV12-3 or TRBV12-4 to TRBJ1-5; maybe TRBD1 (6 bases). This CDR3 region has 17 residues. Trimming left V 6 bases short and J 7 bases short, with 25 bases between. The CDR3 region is CASSQRVGNRVGQPQHF. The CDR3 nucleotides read TGTGCCAGCAGCCAAAGGGTGGGCAACAGGGTCGGGCAGCCCCAGCATTTT.

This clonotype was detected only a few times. The chain's CDR3 is CASRVGGDYEQYF. The DNA of the CDR3 is TGTGCCAGCCGTGTGGGAGGGGACTACGAGCAGTACTTC. V usage is TRBV12-3 or TRBV12-4 and J usage is TRBJ2-7; the match to TRBD2 covers 7 bases. There are 13 residues in the CDR3. With V trimmed by 8 bases and J by 3 bases, 7 bases remained unmatched.

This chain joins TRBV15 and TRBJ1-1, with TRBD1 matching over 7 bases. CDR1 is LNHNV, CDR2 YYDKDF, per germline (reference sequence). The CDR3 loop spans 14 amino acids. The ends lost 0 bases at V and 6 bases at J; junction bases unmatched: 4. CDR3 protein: CATSREGGTAEAFF. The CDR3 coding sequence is TGTGCCACCAGCAGAGAGGGTGGGACAGCTGAAGCTTTCTTT.

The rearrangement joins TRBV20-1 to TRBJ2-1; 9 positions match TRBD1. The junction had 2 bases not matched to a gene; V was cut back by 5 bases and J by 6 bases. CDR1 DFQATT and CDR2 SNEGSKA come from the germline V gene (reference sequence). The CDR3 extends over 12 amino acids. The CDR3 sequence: CSALTGGNEQFF. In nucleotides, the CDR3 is TGCAGTGCTCTGACAGGGGGCAATGAGCAGTTCTTC.

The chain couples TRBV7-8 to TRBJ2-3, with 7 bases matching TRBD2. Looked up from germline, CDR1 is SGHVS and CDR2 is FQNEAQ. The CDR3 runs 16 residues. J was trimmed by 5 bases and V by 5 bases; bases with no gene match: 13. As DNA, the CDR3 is TGTGCCAGCAGCCCCTGGACTAGGGAGTTCGGAGATACGCAGTATTTT. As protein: CASSPWTREFGDTQYF.

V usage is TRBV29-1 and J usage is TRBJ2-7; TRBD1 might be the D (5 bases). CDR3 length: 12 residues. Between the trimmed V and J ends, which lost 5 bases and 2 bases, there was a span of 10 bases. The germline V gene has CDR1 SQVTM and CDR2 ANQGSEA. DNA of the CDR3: TGCAGCGTTCTCAGGGAAACCTACGAGCAGTACTTC. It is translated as CSVLRETYEQYF.

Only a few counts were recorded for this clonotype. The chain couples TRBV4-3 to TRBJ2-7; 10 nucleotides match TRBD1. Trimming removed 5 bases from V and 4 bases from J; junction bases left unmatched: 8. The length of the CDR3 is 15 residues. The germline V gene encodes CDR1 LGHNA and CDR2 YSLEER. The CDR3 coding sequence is TGCGCCAGCAGCTTTTCCGGGACAGGGGAATACGAGCAGTACTTC. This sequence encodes CASSFSGTGEYEQYF.

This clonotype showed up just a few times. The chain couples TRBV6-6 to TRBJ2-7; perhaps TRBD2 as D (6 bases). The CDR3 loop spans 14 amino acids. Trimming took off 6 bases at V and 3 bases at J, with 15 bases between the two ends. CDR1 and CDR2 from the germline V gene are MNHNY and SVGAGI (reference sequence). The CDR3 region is CASSRPGDLYEQYF. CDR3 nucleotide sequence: TGTGCCAGCAGCCGTCCGGGGGACCTCTACGAGCAGTACTTC.

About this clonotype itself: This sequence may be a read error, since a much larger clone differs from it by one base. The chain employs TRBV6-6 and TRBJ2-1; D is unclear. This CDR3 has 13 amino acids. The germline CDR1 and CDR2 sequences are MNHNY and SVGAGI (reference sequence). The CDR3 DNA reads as TGTGCCAACAGTGGCAGTGGATACAATGAGCAGTTCTTC. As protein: CANSGSGYNEQFF.